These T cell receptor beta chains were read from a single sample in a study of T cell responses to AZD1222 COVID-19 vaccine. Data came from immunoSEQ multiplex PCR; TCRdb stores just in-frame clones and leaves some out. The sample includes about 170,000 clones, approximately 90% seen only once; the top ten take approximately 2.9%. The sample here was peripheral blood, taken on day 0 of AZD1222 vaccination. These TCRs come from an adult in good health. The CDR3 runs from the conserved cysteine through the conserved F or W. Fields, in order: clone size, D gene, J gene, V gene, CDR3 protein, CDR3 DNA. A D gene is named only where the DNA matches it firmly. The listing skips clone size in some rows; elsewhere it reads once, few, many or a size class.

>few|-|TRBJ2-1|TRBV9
CASSPRADNEQFF
TGTGCCAGCTCCCCCAGGGCAGACAATGAGCAGTTCTTC
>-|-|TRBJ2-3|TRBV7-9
CASSLAGGHQADTQYF
TGTGCCAGCAGCTTAGCGGGGGGGCATCAAGCAGATACGCAGTATTTT
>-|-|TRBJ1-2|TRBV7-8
CASGDGYGYTF
TGTGCCAGCGGGGACGGTTATGGCTACACCTTC
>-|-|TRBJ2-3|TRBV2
CAGAGRGATDTQYF
TGTGCCGGGGCGGGGCGGGGAGCCACAGATACGCAGTATTTT
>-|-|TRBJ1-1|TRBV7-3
CASSTGRNTEAFF
TGTGCCAGCAGCACCGGGAGGAACACTGAAGCTTTCTTT
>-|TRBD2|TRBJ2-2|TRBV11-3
CASSFRTSGGSAHTGELFF
TGTGCCAGCAGCTTCCGGACTAGCGGGGGGTCGGCGCACACCGGGGAGCTGTTTTTT
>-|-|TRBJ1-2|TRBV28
CALRANYGYTF
TGTGCCCTCAGGGCTAACTATGGCTACACCTTC
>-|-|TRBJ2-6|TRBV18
CASSPVSGRVSSGANVLTF
TGTGCCAGCTCACCCGTCTCAGGCAGGGTGTCCTCTGGGGCCAACGTCCTGACTTTC
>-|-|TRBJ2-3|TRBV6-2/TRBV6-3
CASSNQGLPRDTQYF
TGTGCCAGCAGTAACCAGGGACTCCCCAGGGATACGCAGTATTTT
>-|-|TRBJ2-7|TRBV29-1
CSVAVGRASYEQYF
TGCAGCGTTGCGGTGGGCAGGGCCTCCTACGAGCAGTACTTC
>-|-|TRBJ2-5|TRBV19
CASSDRRDIETQYF
TGTGCCAGTAGCGACCGCCGGGACATAGAGACCCAGTACTTC
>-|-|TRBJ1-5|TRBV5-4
CASSLGGKGGNQPQHF
TGTGCCAGCAGCTTGGGGGGAAAGGGAGGCAATCAGCCCCAGCATTTT
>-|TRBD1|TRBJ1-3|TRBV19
CASSITGQASGNTIYF
TGTGCCAGTAGTATTACCGGACAGGCCTCTGGAAACACCATATATTTT
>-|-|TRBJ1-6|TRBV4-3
CASSQAGTRDSPLHF
TGCGCCAGCAGCCAAGCCGGGACAAGGGATTCACCCCTCCACTTT
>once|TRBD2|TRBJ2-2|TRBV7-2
CASSKQASGGNTGELFF
TGTGCCAGCAGCAAACAGGCTAGCGGGGGGAACACCGGGGAGCTGTTTTTT
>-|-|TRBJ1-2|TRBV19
CASSAGVVAGYTF
TGTGCCAGTAGTGCCGGGGTCGTGGCAGGCTACACCTTC
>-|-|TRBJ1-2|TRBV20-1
CSASSGGGYTF
TGCAGTGCTTCCAGTGGGGGTGGCTACACCTTC
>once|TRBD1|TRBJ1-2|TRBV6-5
CASSAGQGGYGYTF
TGTGCCAGCAGCGCGGGACAGGGGGGCTATGGCTACACCTTC
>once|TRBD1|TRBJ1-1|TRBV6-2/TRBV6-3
CASSYTTGGSEAFF
TGTGCCAGCAGTTACACGACAGGGGGCTCAGAAGCTTTCTTT
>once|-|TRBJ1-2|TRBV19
CASSVTGPWAGYTF
TGTGCCAGTAGTGTTACCGGACCCTGGGCGGGTTACACCTTC
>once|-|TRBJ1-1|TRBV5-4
CASSLGAETAAFF
TGTGCCAGCAGCTTGGGCGCAGAAACCGCAGCTTTCTTT
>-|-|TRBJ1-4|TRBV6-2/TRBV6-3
CASSRGGEKLFF
TGTGCCAGCAGCCGGGGTGGTGAAAAACTGTTTTTT
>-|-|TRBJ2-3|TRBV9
CASSARDNALHTQYF
TGTGCCAGCAGCGCCCGGGACAACGCGCTCCATACGCAGTATTTT
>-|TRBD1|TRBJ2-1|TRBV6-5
CASSYPGQGGEQFF
TGTGCCAGCAGTTACCCGGGACAGGGAGGAGAGCAGTTCTTC
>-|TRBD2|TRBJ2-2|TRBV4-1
CASSQDGGGANTGELFF
TGCGCCAGCAGCCAAGATGGCGGGGGAGCGAACACCGGGGAGCTGTTTTTT
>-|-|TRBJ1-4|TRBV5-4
CASSPAGGEKLFF
TGTGCCAGCAGCCCTGCGGGGGGTGAAAAACTGTTTTTT
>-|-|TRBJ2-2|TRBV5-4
CASSLERITGELFF
TGTGCCAGCAGCTTGGAACGAATCACCGGGGAGCTGTTTTTT
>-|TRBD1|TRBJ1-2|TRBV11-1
CASSFRTGWLGYTF
TGTGCCAGCAGCTTCCGGACAGGATGGCTGGGCTACACCTTC
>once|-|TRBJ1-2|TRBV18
CASSQQGGYGYTF
TGTGCCAGCTCACAACAGGGTGGCTATGGCTACACCTTC
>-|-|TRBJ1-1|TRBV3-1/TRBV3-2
CASSRQAEAFF
TGTGCCAGCAGCCGACAAGCTGAAGCTTTCTTT
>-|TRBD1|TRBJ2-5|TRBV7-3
CASSPGQGPGAQYF
TGTGCCAGCAGCCCTGGACAGGGGCCAGGGGCCCAGTACTTC
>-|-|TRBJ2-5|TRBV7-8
CASSTAPTGNQETQYF
TGTGCCAGCAGCACCGCGCCTACAGGGAACCAAGAGACCCAGTACTTC
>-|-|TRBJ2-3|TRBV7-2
CASSLSGRGGDTQYF
TGTGCCAGCAGCCTGTCCGGAAGAGGGGGAGATACGCAGTATTTT
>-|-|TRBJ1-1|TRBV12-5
CASGYSGTEAFF
TGTGCTAGTGGCTACAGTGGCACTGAAGCTTTCTTT
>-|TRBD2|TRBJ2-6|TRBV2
CASSEGGRAGPLSGANVLTF
TGTGCCAGCAGTGAGGGGGGTAGAGCGGGGCCTCTCTCTGGGGCCAACGTCCTGACTTTC
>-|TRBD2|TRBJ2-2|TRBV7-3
CASSLGLAGGSTGELFF
TGTGCCAGCAGCTTAGGGCTTGCGGGGGGTTCCACCGGGGAGCTGTTTTTT
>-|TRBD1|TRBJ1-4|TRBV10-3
CAISETGTNEKLFF
TGTGCCATCAGCGAGACAGGGACTAATGAAAAACTGTTTTTT